This T cell receptor beta chain emerged from a study of T-cell reconstitution after alpha-beta-depleted transplantation in children (dated by TCRdb to 2016 to 2017). Regarding the research as a whole: Using TCR repertoire profiling, the study quantitatively followed how T-cell immune reconstitution unfolded in children after TCRalphabeta/CD19-depleted allogeneic hematopoietic cell transplantation.

Only a few counts were recorded for this clonotype. It lacks a known antigen. Within one base of it there is no much larger clone, and no base qualities were kept. The method behind the library was PCR. Sequenced using an Illumina HiSeq 2500. Molecular barcoding was employed in the preparation of TCR libraries, with unique molecular identifiers being used to normalize TCRbeta repertoire quantification. TCRdb took the public reads, trimmed them with fastp at Q25, ran MiXCR for clone calling and kept in-frame beta chains. Identical CDR3 proteins give one entry, which carries the most common genes and DNA. This sample is represented by roughly 500,000 distinct CDR3 sequences; roughly 18% of them were singletons. Around 3.3% of the sample is held by the ten biggest clonotypes. The CDR3, cysteine through phenylalanine, is 13 amino acids long. The sequence is cut down to CDR3 DNA, 39 bases in frame from base 1. Between the V and J ends, shortened by 2 bases and 6 bases respectively, the junction contains 7 bases. The germline V gene encodes CDR1 MNHEY and CDR2 SVGAGI.

Sequencing used PBMCs from the stem cell graft donor, obtained from the stem cell graft. The V gene is TRBV6-5 and the J gene is TRBJ2-2; the D segment cannot be called with confidence. This sequence originates from a human donor who donated a stem cell graft to a child with acute lymphoblastic leukemia. The DNA reads TGTGCCAGCAGTTACGTCAGCTCCGGGGAGCTGTTTTTT. Its protein is CASSYVSSGELFF.